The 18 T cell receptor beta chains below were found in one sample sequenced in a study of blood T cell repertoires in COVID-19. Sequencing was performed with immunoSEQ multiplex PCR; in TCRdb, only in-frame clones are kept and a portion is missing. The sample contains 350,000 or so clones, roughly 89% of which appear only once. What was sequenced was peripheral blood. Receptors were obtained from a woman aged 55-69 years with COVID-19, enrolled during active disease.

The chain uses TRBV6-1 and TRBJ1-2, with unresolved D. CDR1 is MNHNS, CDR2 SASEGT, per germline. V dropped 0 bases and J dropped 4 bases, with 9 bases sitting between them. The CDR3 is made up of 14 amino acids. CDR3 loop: CASSEAWGAYGYTF. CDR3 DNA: TGTGCCAGCAGTGAAGCTTGGGGAGCCTATGGCTACACCTTC.

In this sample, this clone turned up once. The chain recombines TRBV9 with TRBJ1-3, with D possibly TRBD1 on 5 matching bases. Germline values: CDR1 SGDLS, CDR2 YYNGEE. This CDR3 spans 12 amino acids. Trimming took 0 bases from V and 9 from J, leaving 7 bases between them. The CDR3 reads CASSVGGGTIYF. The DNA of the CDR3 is TGTGCCAGCAGCGTAGGCGGGGGCACCATATATTTT.

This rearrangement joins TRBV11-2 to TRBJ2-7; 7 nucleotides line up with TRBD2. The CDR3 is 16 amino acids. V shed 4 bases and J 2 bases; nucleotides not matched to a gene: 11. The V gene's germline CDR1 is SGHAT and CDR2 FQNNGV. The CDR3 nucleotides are TGTGCCAGCAGCTCGGGGGGAGGGGTGTTGACCTACGAGCAGTACTTC. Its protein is CASSSGGGVLTYEQYF.

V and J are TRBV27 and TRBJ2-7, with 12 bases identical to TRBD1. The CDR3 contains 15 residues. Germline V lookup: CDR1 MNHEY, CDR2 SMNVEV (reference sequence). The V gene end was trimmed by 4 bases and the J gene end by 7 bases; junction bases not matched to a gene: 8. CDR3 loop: CASSSPGQGAKEQYF. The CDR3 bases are TGTGCCAGCAGTTCACCGGGACAGGGGGCTAAAGAGCAGTACTTC.

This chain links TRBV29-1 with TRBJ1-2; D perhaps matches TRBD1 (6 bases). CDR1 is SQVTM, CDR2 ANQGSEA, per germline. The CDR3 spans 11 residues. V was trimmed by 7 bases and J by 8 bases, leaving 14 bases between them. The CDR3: CSAQGFGGYTF. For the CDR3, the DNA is TGCAGCGCTCAGGGGTTTGGGGGCTACACCTTC.

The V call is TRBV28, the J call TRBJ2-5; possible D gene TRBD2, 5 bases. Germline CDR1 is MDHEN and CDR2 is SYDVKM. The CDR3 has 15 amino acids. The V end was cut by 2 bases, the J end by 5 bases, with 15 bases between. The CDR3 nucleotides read TGTGCCAGCAGTTTAATAGGTGGCCGGAGGGAGACCCAGTACTTC. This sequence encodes CASSLIGGRRETQYF.

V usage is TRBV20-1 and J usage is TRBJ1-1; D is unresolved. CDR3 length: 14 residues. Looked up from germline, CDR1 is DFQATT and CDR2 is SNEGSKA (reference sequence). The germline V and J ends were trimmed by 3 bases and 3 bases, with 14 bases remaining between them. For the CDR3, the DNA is TGCAGTGCTAGTGCCCAGTCTTTGCACACTGAAGCTTTCTTT. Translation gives CSASAQSLHTEAFF.

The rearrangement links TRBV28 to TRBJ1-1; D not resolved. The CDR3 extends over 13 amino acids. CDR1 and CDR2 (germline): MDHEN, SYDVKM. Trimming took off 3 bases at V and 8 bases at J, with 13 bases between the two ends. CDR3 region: CASSLEQLAEAFF. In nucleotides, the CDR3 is TGTGCCAGCAGTTTGGAGCAACTGGCGGAAGCTTTCTTT. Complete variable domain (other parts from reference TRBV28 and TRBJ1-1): DVKVTQSSRYLVKRTGEKVFLECVQDMDHENMFWYRQDPGLGLRLIYFSYDVKMKEKGDIPEGYSVSREKKERFSLILESASTNQTSMYLCASSLEQLAEAFFGQGTRLTVV.

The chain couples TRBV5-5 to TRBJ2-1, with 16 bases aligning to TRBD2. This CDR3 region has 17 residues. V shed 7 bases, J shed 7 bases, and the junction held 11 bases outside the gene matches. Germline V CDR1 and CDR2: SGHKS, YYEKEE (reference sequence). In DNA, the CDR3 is TGTGCCAGCTCTCCGGGACTAGCGGGGGGGCCTGGAAATGAGCAGTTCTTC. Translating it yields CASSPGLAGGPGNEQFF. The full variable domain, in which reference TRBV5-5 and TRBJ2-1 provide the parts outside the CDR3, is DAGVTQSPTHLIKTRGQQVTLRCSPISGHKSVSWYQQVLGQGPQFIFQYYEKEERGRGNFPDRFSARQFPNYSSELNVNALLLGDSALYLCASSPGLAGGPGNEQFFGPGTRLTVL.

The CDR3 DNA follows: TGCGCCAGCAGTGAAAGAGGTATAAACTATGGCTACACCTTC. Amino acid sequence: CASSERGINYGYTF. The gene calls are TRBV10-1 and TRBJ1-2; unclear D gene. Germline V lookup: CDR1 WNHNN, CDR2 SYGVQD (reference sequence). CDR3 length: 14 residues. V shed 3 bases and J shed 2 bases, with 10 bases lying between them.

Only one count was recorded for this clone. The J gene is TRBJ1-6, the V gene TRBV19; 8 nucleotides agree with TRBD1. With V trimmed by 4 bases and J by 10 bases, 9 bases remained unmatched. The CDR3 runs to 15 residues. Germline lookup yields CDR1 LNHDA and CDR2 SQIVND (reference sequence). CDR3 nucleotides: TGTGCCAGTAGTAATTTGGCAGGGGGCTCATCACCCCTCCACTTT. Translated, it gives CASSNLAGGSSPLHF.

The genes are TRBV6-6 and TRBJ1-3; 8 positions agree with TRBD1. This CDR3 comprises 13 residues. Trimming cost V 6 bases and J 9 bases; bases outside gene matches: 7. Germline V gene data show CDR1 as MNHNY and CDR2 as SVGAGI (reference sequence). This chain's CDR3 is CASREQGEGTIYF. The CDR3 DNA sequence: TGTGCCAGCAGGGAACAGGGGGAAGGCACCATATATTTT.

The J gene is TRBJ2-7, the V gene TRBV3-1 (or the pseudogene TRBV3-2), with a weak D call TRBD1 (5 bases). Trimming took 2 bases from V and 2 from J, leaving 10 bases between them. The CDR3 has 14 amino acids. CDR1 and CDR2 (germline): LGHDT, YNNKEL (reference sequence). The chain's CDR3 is CASSQWTQPYEQYF. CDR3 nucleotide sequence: TGTGCCAGCAGCCAATGGACACAACCCTACGAGCAGTACTTC.

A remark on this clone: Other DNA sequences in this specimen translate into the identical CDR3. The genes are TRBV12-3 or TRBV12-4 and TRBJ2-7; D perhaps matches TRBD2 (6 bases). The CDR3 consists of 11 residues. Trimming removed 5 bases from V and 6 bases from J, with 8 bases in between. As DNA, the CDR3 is TGTGCCAGCAGTGCGGGGAGCGAGCAGTACTTC. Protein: CASSAGSEQYF.

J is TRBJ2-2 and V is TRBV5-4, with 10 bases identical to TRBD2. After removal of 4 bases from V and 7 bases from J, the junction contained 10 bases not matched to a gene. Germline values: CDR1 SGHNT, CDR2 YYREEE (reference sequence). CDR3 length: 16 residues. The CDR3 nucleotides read TGTGCCAGCAGCATAGAGCGGGGGGGTGGTGTCGGGGAGCTGTTTTTT. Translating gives CASSIERGGGVGELFF.

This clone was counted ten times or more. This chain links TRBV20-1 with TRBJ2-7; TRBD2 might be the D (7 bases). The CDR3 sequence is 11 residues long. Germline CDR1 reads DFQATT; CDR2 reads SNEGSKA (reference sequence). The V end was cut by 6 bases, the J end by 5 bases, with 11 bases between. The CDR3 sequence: CSAGGGHEQYF. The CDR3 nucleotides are TGCAGTGCGGGCGGGGGCCACGAGCAGTACTTC.

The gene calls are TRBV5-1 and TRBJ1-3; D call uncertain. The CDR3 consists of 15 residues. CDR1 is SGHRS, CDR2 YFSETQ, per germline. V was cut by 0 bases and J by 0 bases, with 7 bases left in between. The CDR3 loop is CASSLAGNSGNTIYF. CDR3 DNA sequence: TGCGCCAGCAGCTTGGCGGGGAACTCTGGAAACACCATATATTTT. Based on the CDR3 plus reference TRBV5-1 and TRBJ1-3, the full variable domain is KAGVTQTPRYLIKTRGQQVTLSCSPISGHRSVSWYQQTPGQGLQFLFEYFSETQRNKGNFPGRFSGRQFSNSRSEMNVSTLELGDSALYLCASSLAGNSGNTIYFGEGSWLTVV.

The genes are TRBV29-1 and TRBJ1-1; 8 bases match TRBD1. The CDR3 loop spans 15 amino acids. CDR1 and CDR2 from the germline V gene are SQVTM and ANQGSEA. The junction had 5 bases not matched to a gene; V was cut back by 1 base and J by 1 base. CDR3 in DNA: TGCAGCGTTGAAGGCAGGGGGCATAGGAACACTGAAGCTTTCTTT. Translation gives CSVEGRGHRNTEAFF.